This passage covers 21 T cell receptor beta chains from one sample sequenced in a study of CD8+ T cells in alopecia areata. It was cDNA, reverse transcribed from extracted RNA, that served as the sequencing template. Repertoires were generated with immunoSEQ multiplex PCR, while TCRdb's copy carries only in-frame clones and drops some. Here the sample spans roughly 280,000 clones, 60% being singletons. Treatment indicated: oral pan-JAK inhibitor, 5-10 mg twice daily. Sample: CD4+ T cells sorted from blood, taken at week 52, from a patient treated with tofacitinib. These receptors came from a human donor with alopecia areata.

This clone has a handful of counts. CDR3 protein: CSVGGHQNTEAFF. The CDR3 DNA reads as TGCAGCGTGGGGGGACACCAGAACACTGAAGCTTTCTTT. The chain combines TRBV29-1 with TRBJ1-1, with TRBD1 as a possible D gene (6 bases). The CDR3 has 13 amino acids. Trimming removed 6 bases at V and 1 base at J, with 12 bases between. Looked up from germline, CDR1 is SQVTM and CDR2 is ANQGSEA.

A few counts support this clone. The CDR3 region is CASRTGSSYNEQFF. CDR3 nucleotide sequence: TGTGCCAGCAGAACGGGAAGCTCCTACAATGAGCAGTTCTTC. The genes are TRBV2 and TRBJ2-1; tentatively, D is TRBD2 (5 bases). The V gene lost 6 bases and the J gene lost 0 bases, with 9 bases spanning the gap. This CDR3 is built from 14 residues. Germline CDR1 and CDR2: SNHLY and FYNNEI.

The chain couples TRBV5-1 to TRBJ2-3, with a weak D call TRBD1 (6 bases). V was shortened by 4 bases and J by 0 bases, with 9 bases between the two germline ends. This CDR3 comprises 14 residues. Germline CDR1 is SGHRS and CDR2 is YFSETQ. This chain's CDR3 is CASSPGASTDTQYF. The CDR3 region has the DNA TGCGCCAGCAGCCCAGGGGCTAGCACAGATACGCAGTATTTT.

A few counts support this clone. The chain couples TRBV29-1 to TRBJ2-3; 7 nucleotides agree with TRBD1. The germline CDR1 and CDR2 sequences are SQVTM and ANQGSEA. After removal of 6 bases from V and 6 bases from J, the junction contained 12 bases not matched to a gene. The CDR3 contains 14 residues. The CDR3 bases are TGCAGCGTCGCCCAAGACAGGGTTTCCGATACGCAGTATTTT. It is translated as CSVAQDRVSDTQYF.

The chain carries TRBV27 and TRBJ2-3; tentatively, D is TRBD1 (5 bases). This CDR3 is built from 15 residues. Trimming took 3 bases from V and 6 from J, leaving 16 bases between them. CDR1 and CDR2 from the germline V gene are MNHEY and SMNVEV (reference sequence). DNA of the CDR3: TGTGCCAGCAGTTTTCTCGACAGCGCCAGGGATACGCAGTATTTT. This encodes CASSFLDSARDTQYF.

This clone has a single count. This sequence joins TRBV15 and TRBJ1-4; unclear D gene. Trimming took off 0 bases at V and 4 bases at J, with 9 bases between the two ends. Per germline, CDR1 LNHNV and CDR2 YYDKDF (reference sequence). This CDR3 contains 15 residues. CDR3 residues: CATSREGRYNEKLFF. CDR3 in DNA: TGTGCCACCAGCAGAGAGGGCAGGTATAATGAAAAACTGTTTTTT.

The gene calls are TRBV6-5 and TRBJ2-7; 12 nucleotides align to TRBD2. Germline V gene data show CDR1 as MNHEY and CDR2 as SVGAGI. V lost 0 bases and J lost 7; bases outside the gene matches: 7. This CDR3 is built from 16 residues. The chain's CDR3 is CASSYSPPLAGGEQYF. CDR3 in DNA: TGTGCCAGCAGTTACTCGCCCCCACTAGCGGGGGGTGAGCAGTACTTC.

This clone was detected only a few times. This chain links TRBV7-3 with TRBJ2-1; D gene unclear. This CDR3 contains 15 residues. Germline V gene sequence: CDR1 SGHTA, CDR2 FQGTGA. The V end was cut by 2 bases, the J end by 0 bases, with 8 bases between. CDR3: CASSLAASSYNEQFF. The CDR3 DNA sequence: TGTGCCAGCAGCTTAGCGGCGAGCTCCTACAATGAGCAGTTCTTC.

The CDR3, as DNA: TGTGCCAGCAGCCCCACCTCAGGGAACACTGAAGCTTTCTTT. Translation: CASSPTSGNTEAFF. The V and J genes are TRBV13 and TRBJ1-1; D ambiguous. Per the germline V gene, CDR1 is PRHDT and CDR2 is FYEKMQ (reference sequence). The V gene lost 5 bases and the J gene lost 1 base, with 11 bases spanning the gap. CDR3 length: 14 residues.

This clone was detected only a few times. The V and J genes are TRBV5-1 and TRBJ2-5; 10 nucleotides line up with TRBD2. Germline V gene sequence: CDR1 SGHRS, CDR2 YFSETQ. The CDR3 sequence is 15 residues long. The V and J ends lost 2 bases and 4 bases, in that order; junction bases with no gene match: 5. The CDR3 is CASSFSGGDSETQYF. The CDR3 DNA follows: TGCGCCAGCAGCTTCAGCGGGGGGGACTCAGAGACCCAGTACTTC.

This clone turned up a few times. The rearrangement links TRBV6-5 to TRBJ1-1; 9 bases are a match to TRBD1. Looked up from germline, CDR1 is MNHEY and CDR2 is SVGAGI. The CDR3 contains 14 residues. V was clipped by 0 bases and J by 5 bases; unmatched bases: 1. The CDR3 region has the DNA TGTGCCAGCAGTTACTCGGGGACAGGGACTGAAGCTTTCTTT. This translates into CASSYSGTGTEAFF.

This clone was seen just once. The V call is TRBV9, the J call TRBJ1-1, with D uncertain. Trimming took 3 bases from V and 3 from J, leaving 3 bases between them. The CDR3 has 11 residues. Per the germline V gene, CDR1 is SGDLS and CDR2 is YYNGEE. CDR3 in DNA: TGTGCCAGCAGCGGGGACACTGAAGCTTTCTTT. Translating it yields CASSGDTEAFF.

The chain has TRBV4-3 and TRBJ1-2; D is unclear. This CDR3 spans 14 amino acids. V lost 3 bases and J lost 3, with 11 bases in between. Per germline, CDR1 LGHNA and CDR2 YSLEER. The CDR3 loop is CASSQAGMYYGYTF. In DNA, the CDR3 is TGCGCCAGCAGCCAGGCCGGGATGTACTATGGCTACACCTTC.

V and J are TRBV29-1 and TRBJ1-1; D call uncertain. The V gene's germline CDR1 is SQVTM and CDR2 ANQGSEA. The CDR3 spans 13 residues. V dropped 4 bases and J dropped 1 base, with 10 bases sitting between them. For the CDR3, the DNA is TGCAGCGTTGTGAGGTCCCAGAACACTGAAGCTTTCTTT. Protein sequence: CSVVRSQNTEAFF.

Only a few counts were recorded for this clone. This chain connects TRBV5-6 to TRBJ2-2; D is uncertain. The CDR3 sequence is 12 residues long. The V gene lost 1 base and the J gene lost 7 bases, with 5 bases spanning the gap. Per the germline V gene, CDR1 is SGHDT and CDR2 is YYEEEE. CDR3 residues: CASSLLVGELFF. CDR3 sequence (DNA): TGTGCCAGCAGCTTGCTGGTCGGGGAGCTGTTTTTT.

The rearrangement joins TRBV9 to TRBJ2-5; D perhaps matches TRBD2 (6 bases). V was trimmed by 1 base and J by 4 bases, leaving 14 bases between them. Germline loops: CDR1 SGDLS, CDR2 YYNGEE. The CDR3 sequence is 15 residues long. The CDR3 bases are TGTGCCAGCAGCGTAATGGGAGGAGGTGGAGAGACCCAGTACTTC. As protein: CASSVMGGGGETQYF.

The chain recombines TRBV14 with TRBJ2-1, with D possibly matching TRBD2 (5 bases). Per the germline V gene, CDR1 is SGHDN and CDR2 is FVKESK. The CDR3 has 12 amino acids. V lost 3 bases, J lost 12 bases, and 12 bases lay in between. In DNA form, the CDR3 reads TGTGCCAGCAGCCAGAGGGCTTCGGGGCAGTTCTTC. Translating gives CASSQRASGQFF.

This clone was detected a few times. The chain couples TRBV27 to TRBJ2-1; 7 positions agree with TRBD2. Unmatched junction bases numbered 9, after V lost 9 bases and J lost 4 bases. The CDR3 has 14 amino acids. The germline gives CDR1 MNHEY, CDR2 SMNVEV (reference sequence). CDR3 sequence (DNA): TGTGCCAGACTAGAGGGAGGGAGGTACAATGAGCAGTTCTTC. Translation: CARLEGGRYNEQFF.

With regard to this clone: The junction does not match germline at one end; this may be a read error. The chain joins TRBV7-7 to TRBJ1-6; 7 nucleotides agree with TRBD1. CDR1 is SSHAT, CDR2 FNYEAQ, per germline (reference sequence). This CDR3 comprises 13 residues. The CDR3 sequence is CASSLDRDSPLHF. For the CDR3, the DNA is TGTGCTAGCAGCTTAGACAGGGATTCACCCCTCCACTTT. Full variable domain (missing parts from reference TRBV7-7 and TRBJ1-6): GAGVSQSPRYKVTKRGQDVTLRCDPISSHATLYWYQQALGQGPEFLTYFNYEAQPDKSGLPSDRFSAERPEGSISTLTIQRTEQRDSAMYRCASSLDRDSPLHFGNGTRLTVT.

A few counts support this clone. The chain is built from TRBV28 and TRBJ2-6; no firm D call. Germline V lookup: CDR1 MDHEN, CDR2 SYDVKM. V lost 8 bases to trimming and J lost 4 bases, with 12 bases between them. The CDR3 contains 14 residues. The CDR3 region has the DNA TGTGCCAGCGGAAAGGGTCCGGGGGCCAACGTCCTGACTTTC. It is translated as CASGKGPGANVLTF.

CDR3 protein: CATSRARGTGLNEQYF. CDR3 bases: TGTGCCACCAGCAGAGCCCGGGGGACAGGGCTCAACGAGCAGTACTTC. V gene TRBV15 combines with J gene TRBJ2-7, with 9 bases fitting TRBD1. Losses at the gene ends were 1 base for V and 5 bases for J; bases not matched to a gene: 9. Germline CDR1 reads LNHNV; CDR2 reads YYDKDF (reference sequence). CDR3 length equals 16 residues.